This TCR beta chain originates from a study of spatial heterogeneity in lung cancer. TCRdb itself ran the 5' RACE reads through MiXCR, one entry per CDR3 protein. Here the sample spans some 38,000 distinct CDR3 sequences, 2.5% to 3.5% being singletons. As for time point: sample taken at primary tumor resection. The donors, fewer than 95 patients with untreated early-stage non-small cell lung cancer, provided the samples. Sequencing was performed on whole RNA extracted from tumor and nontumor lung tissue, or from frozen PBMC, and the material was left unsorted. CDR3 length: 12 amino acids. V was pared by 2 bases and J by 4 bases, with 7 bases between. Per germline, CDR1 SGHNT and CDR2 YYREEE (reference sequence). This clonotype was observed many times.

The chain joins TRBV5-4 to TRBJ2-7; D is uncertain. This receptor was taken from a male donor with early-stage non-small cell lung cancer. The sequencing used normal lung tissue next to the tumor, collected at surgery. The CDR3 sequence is CASSFQGYEQYF. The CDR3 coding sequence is TGTGCCAGCAGCTTTCAAGGGTACGAGCAGTACTTC.